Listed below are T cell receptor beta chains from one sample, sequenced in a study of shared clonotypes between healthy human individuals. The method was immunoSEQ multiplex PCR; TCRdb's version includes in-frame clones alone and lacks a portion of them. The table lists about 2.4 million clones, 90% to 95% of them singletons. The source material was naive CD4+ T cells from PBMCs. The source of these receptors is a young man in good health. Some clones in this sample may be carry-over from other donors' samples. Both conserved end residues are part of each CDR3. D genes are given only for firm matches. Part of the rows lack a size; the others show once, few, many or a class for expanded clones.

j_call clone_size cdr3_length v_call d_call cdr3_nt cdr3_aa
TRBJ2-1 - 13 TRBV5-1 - TGCGCCAGCAGCTTGGAAGGGGACGATGAGCAGTTCTTC CASSLEGDDEQFF
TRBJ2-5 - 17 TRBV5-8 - TGTGCCAGCAGCTTATATGGGGTCGGCCTGAGCCAAGAGACCCAGTACTTC CASSLYGVGLSQETQYF
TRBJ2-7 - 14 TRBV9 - TGTGCCAGCAGCGCAGCTAGCGTAACCTACGAGCAGTACTTC CASSAASVTYEQYF
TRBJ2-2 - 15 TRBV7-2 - TGTGCCAGCAGCTTAAACCCAGCGGACACCGGGGAGCTGTTTTTT CASSLNPADTGELFF
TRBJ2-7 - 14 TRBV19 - TGTGCCAGTAGATTCACAGGGTTGGATGACGAGCAGTACTTC CASRFTGLDDEQYF
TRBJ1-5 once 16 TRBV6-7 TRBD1 TGTGCCAGCAGATACCATGGACAGGGCGGCAATCAGCCCCAGCATTTT CASRYHGQGGNQPQHF
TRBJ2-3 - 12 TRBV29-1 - TGCAGCGTTGAAGGGGGGGGCGATACGCAGTATTTT CSVEGGGDTQYF
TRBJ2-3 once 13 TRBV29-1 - TGCAGCGGAGGAGCGACTAGCACAGATACGCAGTATTTT CSGGATSTDTQYF
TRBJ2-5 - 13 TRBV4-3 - TGCGCCAGCAGCCAAGTCTTCGGGGAGACCCAGTACTTC CASSQVFGETQYF
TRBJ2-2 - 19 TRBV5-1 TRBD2 TGCGCCAGCAGCTTGGGCCTTCTAGCGGGGGACCGGAGAACCGGGGAGCTGTTTTTT CASSLGLLAGDRRTGELFF
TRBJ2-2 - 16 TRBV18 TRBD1 TGTGCCAGCTCACCTCCGACAGGGGAGAGCACCGGGGAGCTGTTTTTT CASSPPTGESTGELFF
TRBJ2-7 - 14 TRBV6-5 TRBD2 TGTGCCAGCAGCCCCCCCGGGAGGGCCTGGGAGCAGTACTTC CASSPPGRAWEQYF
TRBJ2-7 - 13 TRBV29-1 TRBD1 TGCAGCACTCTCCCGGGGACAGGGGATGAGCAGTACTTC CSTLPGTGDEQYF
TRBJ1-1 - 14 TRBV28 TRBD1 TGTGCCAGCACGGCAGGGGGCTCCTACACTGAAGCTTTCTTT CASTAGGSYTEAFF
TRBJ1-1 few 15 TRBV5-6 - TGTGCCAGCAGCTCCACTCAGGCTATGAACACTGAAGCTTTCTTT CASSSTQAMNTEAFF
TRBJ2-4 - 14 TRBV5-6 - TGTGCCAGCAGCTTGCAGGGATTAAAAAACATTCAGTACTTC CASSLQGLKNIQYF
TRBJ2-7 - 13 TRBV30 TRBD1 TGTGCCTGGAGTGTGGGACAGCAATACGAGCAGTACTTC CAWSVGQQYEQYF
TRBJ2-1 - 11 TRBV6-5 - TGTGCCAGCACTCACTACAATGAGCAGTTCTTC CASTHYNEQFF
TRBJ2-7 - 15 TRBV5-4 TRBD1 TGTGCCAGCAGCTTGGTTGGGGACAGGGCCTACGAGCAGTACTTC CASSLVGDRAYEQYF
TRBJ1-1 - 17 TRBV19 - TGTGCCAGTAGGAAAGGCGACAGCCCGCTGGGGGACACTGAAGCTTTCTTT CASRKGDSPLGDTEAFF
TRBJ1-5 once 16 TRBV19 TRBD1 TGTGCCAGTAGTCGAGAGTTGGGACAGACTAATCAGCCCCAGCATTTT CASSRELGQTNQPQHF
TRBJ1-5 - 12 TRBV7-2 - TGTGCCAGCAGCATAGGGCTAGGGCCCCAGCATTTT CASSIGLGPQHF
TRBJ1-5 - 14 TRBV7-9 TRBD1 TGTGCCAGCAGCTTATCAGGGGGCCATCAGCCCCAGCATTTT CASSLSGGHQPQHF
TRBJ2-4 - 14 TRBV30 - TGTGCCTGGAGTCTTGGAGACGCCAAAAACATTCAGTACTTC CAWSLGDAKNIQYF
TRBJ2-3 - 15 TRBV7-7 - TGTGCCAGCAGCTTATCCGCGGGTTTCATTGATACGCAGTATTTT CASSLSAGFIDTQYF
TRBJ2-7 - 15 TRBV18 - TGTGCCAGCTCACCCGCCAGGACGGTATCCTACGAGCAGTACTTC CASSPARTVSYEQYF
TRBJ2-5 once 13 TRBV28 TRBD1 TGTGCCAGCACCACGGACAGGGAAGAGACCCAGTACTTC CASTTDREETQYF
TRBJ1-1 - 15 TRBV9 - TGTGCCAGCAGCGCCGCGGGCGCGAGGAACACTGAAGCTTTCTTT CASSAAGARNTEAFF
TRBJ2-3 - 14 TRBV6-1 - TGTGCCATCAGGCGGGACTCCCACACAGATACGCAGTATTTT CAIRRDSHTDTQYF
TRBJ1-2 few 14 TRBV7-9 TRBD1 TGTGCCAGCAGCCGACTGACAGGGGACTATGGCTACACCTTC CASSRLTGDYGYTF
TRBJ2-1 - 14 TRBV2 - TGTGCCAGCAGTGAAGCGGGGAGGAACAATGAGCAGTTCTTC CASSEAGRNNEQFF
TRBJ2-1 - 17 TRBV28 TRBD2 TGTGCCAGCAATGTTAAGATAGCGGGAGGGTTGTACAATGAGCAGTTCTTC CASNVKIAGGLYNEQFF